This TCR beta chain was identified in a study of vaccination effects on CD4 cells after COVID-19 (dated by TCRdb to 2022 to 2024). For context, the study as a whole: To identify antigen-specific CD4+ T cell clonotypes by their expansion, the ViraFEST assay first stimulated PBMC with viral peptide pools and then applied TCR sequencing. Across the study, the median time from the second dose to post-vaccine sampling was 72 days (range 14 to 241). SARS-CoV-2 spike-specific CD4+ TCR repertoires from before and after mRNA vaccination were compared in COVID-19 convalescent patients and in infection-naive vaccine recipients. Altogether, around eleven COVID-19 convalescent patients and several SARS-CoV-2-naive healthy vaccine recipients made up the full study. The Oncomine TCR Beta short-read assay on an Illumina iSeq 100 was used to sequence cultures from other donors in the study. Approximately 2 million PBMC per well were cultured with about 9.6 ug/ml peptides in IMDM containing approximately 4.7% human AB serum, roughly 9.5 IU/ml IL-2 and gentamicin.

Libraries were made using the immunoSEQ multiplex PCR assay. DNA from the cultured, isolated CD4+ T cells was subjected to TCR beta CDR3 sequencing. In the authors' own workflow: Non-productive TCR sequences were removed, reads were trimmed to the CDR3 region, and CDR3s of at least 7 amino acids were retained. Antigen-specific clonotypes were identified using the MANAFEST web app by comparison of expansion in peptide wells against reference cultures. To count as positive, a clone had to show expansion at FDR<0.05 compared with the reference and with all other wells, an odds ratio above 5, and a frequency above 0.1% in two replicate wells. Clonotypes significantly expanded in SARS-CoV-2 spike wells and in at least one common cold coronavirus spike condition were defined as cross-reactive. Levenshtein distance calculated with the stringdist R package was used to assess CDR3 similarity, and unrooted trees were constructed with ape in R 3.6.1. Here the immuneACCESS table is served through TCRdb, limited to in-frame sequences with V and J called. Missing clones are a known gap in these copies; in checked studies unresolved V genes cover under half, and the rest lacks a known reason. D and trimming come from the DNA, and the V and J calls and clone size come from that table. Present in this sample are approximately 30,000 clones, roughly 81% of which were seen just once. Of the sample, about 15% falls within the top ten clones.

After less than 13 days of culture, CD4+ T cells were isolated with the EasySep CD4+ T cell isolation kit. Two doses of either the BNT162b2 or the mRNA-1273 mRNA SARS-CoV-2 vaccine were administered to participants. None of the healthy vaccine recipients had a prior SARS-CoV-2 infection, which was confirmed by nucleocapsid antibody tests that came back negative both before and after vaccination. On days 3 and 7, half of the culture medium was replaced with fresh IL-2-containing medium. Unless noted otherwise, every peptide stimulation condition was cultured in triplicate wells. Using Ficoll-Paque Plus gradient centrifugation, PBMC were separated from whole blood and then either used fresh or cryopreserved at -140C. The QIAamp micro DNA kit was used to extract genomic DNA from the cultured CD4+ T cells. Study-wide findings and limitations: Among healthy vaccine recipients, nearly all vaccine-induced clones were SARS-CoV-2 mono-reactive, and only 1 of 255 was cross-reactive with common cold coronaviruses. Clones induced by infection and clones induced by vaccination both contracted markedly at late timepoints after vaccination, which fits with T cell responses waning over time. Limitations of the study were the small number of convalescent patients and the absence of early post-infection timepoints.

The V end loses 5 bases and the J end loses 1 base, and a stretch of 11 bases separates them. The germline V gene provides CDR1 MNHEY and CDR2 SVGAGI. Reading from cysteine to phenylalanine, the CDR3 counts 14 amino acids. Here the CDR3 DNA is all that survives: 42 bases in frame from base 1. On this clone: The specificity of this receptor is unknown. Base qualities are not recorded, but no much larger clone differs from it by a single base.

The chain couples TRBV6-5 to TRBJ1-1; the D gene identity is not certain. The material was CD4+ T cells from PBMCs cultured without peptide, obtained after COVID-19 vaccination. This clonotype was sampled from a human donor who received a COVID-19 vaccine. The sequence in DNA is TGTGCCAGCAGTACGGGCTCCGCGAACACTGAAGCTTTCTTT. Its translation reads: CASSTGSANTEAFF.